The 13 T cell receptor beta chains listed next were all sequenced from one sample in a study. Each CDR3 protein is one row after TCRdb ran MiXCR on the reads. In the table there are 6,500 to 7,500 distinct CDR3 sequences, roughly 32% of which are singletons. Sequencing was done on a sample of blood. The receptors derive from a human donor.

This clonotype was seen at least ten times. The rearrangement uses TRBV20-1 and TRBJ1-2, with D tentatively TRBD1 (5 bases). From germline, CDR1 is DFQATT and CDR2 SNEGSKA (reference sequence). V lost 6 bases, J lost 3 bases, and 14 bases lay in between. This CDR3 is 13 amino acids long. The DNA for the CDR3 is TGCAGTGCGGGGGACGGTAGCGACTATGGCTACACCTTC. Amino acids: CSAGDGSDYGYTF.

This clonotype is labeled as medium-sized. DNA for the CDR3: TGTGCCAGCTCACCACCGAAGCCTGGGAATACTGAAGCTTTCTTT. This sequence encodes CASSPPKPGNTEAFF. The rearrangement links TRBV18 to TRBJ1-1; D unresolved. The V end lost 0 bases, the J end lost 5 bases, and 13 bases lay between the germline ends. There are 15 residues in the CDR3. Germline V gives CDR1 KGHSH, CDR2 LQKENI.

This clonotype has more than one count but fewer than ten. The genes are TRBV20-1 and TRBJ1-5; a possible D gene is TRBD1 (6 bases). This CDR3 comprises 13 residues. V was trimmed by 5 bases and J by 4 bases, leaving 12 bases between them. The germline V gene has CDR1 DFQATT and CDR2 SNEGSKA (reference sequence). For the CDR3, the DNA is TGCAGTGCTGCGCGGGGGCGGAATCAGCCCCAGCATTTT. This codes for CSAARGRNQPQHF.

This clonotype has at least ten counts. The chain uses TRBV20-1 and TRBJ2-1; 9 bases line up with TRBD1. Germline V gives CDR1 DFQATT, CDR2 SNEGSKA (reference sequence). This CDR3 contains 14 residues. The V and J ends lost 3 bases and 6 bases, in that order; junction bases with no gene match: 6. CDR3 amino acids: CSARGQGRPNEQFF. CDR3 coding DNA: TGCAGTGCTAGGGGACAGGGTCGTCCCAATGAGCAGTTCTTC.

This clonotype is medium-sized (0.01 to 0.1%) by share. The V gene is TRBV5-1, the J gene TRBJ1-4; D gene uncertain. Trimming took 4 bases from V and 8 from J, leaving 12 bases between them. Germline CDR1 is SGHRS and CDR2 is YFSETQ. CDR3 size: 13 residues. The CDR3 sequence: CASSGEGSEKLFF. CDR3 bases: TGCGCCAGCAGCGGGGAAGGGAGCGAAAAACTGTTTTTT.

In its sample, this clonotype is medium-sized. The rearrangement joins TRBV14 to TRBJ2-7; 8 nucleotides align to TRBD1. Germline V gives CDR1 SGHDN, CDR2 FVKESK. V lost 4 bases, J lost 4 bases, and 9 bases stayed unmatched. CDR3 length: 15 residues. The CDR3 is CASSRDRTGYYEQYF. DNA for the CDR3: TGTGCCAGCAGCCGCGATCGGACAGGGTATTACGAGCAGTACTTC.

This clonotype is medium-sized by share. This chain connects TRBV4-2 to TRBJ1-4; D gene unclear. Germline-derived CDR1 and CDR2 are LGHNA and YNFKEQ. The CDR3 contains 15 residues. Trimming cost V 0 bases and J 7 bases, with 12 bases left between them. DNA for the CDR3: TGTGCCAGCAGCCAAGATATAACCCTTACTGAAAAACTGTTTTTT. Residues: CASSQDITLTEKLFF.

This clonotype is medium-sized in the sample. CDR3 DNA: TGCAGCGCAAGGACAGGGAGGGCTGGAAACACCATATATTTT. Translating gives CSARTGRAGNTIYF. This sequence joins TRBV29-1 and TRBJ1-3; 8 bases map to TRBD1. The CDR3 covers 14 residues. V trimming: 7 bases; J trimming: 2 bases; junction bases outside the gene matches: 7. CDR1 is SQVTM and CDR2 is ANQGSEA in the germline V gene.

This clonotype was recorded at least ten times. The gene calls are TRBV29-1 and TRBJ2-2; TRBD1 matches 7 bases. The germline V gene encodes CDR1 SQVTM and CDR2 ANQGSEA. With 5 bases clipped from V and 8 bases from J, the junction kept 5 bases outside the gene matches. The CDR3 consists of 12 residues. The CDR3 DNA reads as TGCAGCGTTCAAGGGGGCGGGGGGGAGCTGTTTTTT. Residues: CSVQGGGGELFF.

On this clonotype: Being one base from a much bigger clone, this may be a read error. The CDR3 DNA is TGCAGCGTTGAACGAGTCCCGGGGCCGCAGTATTTT. Amino acid sequence: CSVERVPGPQYF. The chain uses TRBV29-1 and TRBJ2-3; D may correspond to TRBD1 or TRBD2 (5 bases each). Germline CDR1 and CDR2: SQVTM and ANQGSEA. V shed 2 bases and J shed 10 bases, with 13 bases lying between them. The CDR3 consists of 12 residues.

This clonotype is classed as medium-sized. This chain's CDR3 is CSADKRTGRLGEQYF. The DNA of the CDR3 is TGCAGTGCGGATAAGAGAACGGGACGTCTTGGCGAGCAGTACTTC. This rearrangement joins TRBV20-1 to TRBJ2-7, with D perhaps assigned TRBD1 or TRBD2 (5 bases each). Germline V lookup: CDR1 DFQATT, CDR2 SNEGSKA (reference sequence). The CDR3 is 15 residues long. V lost 6 bases to trimming and J lost 6 bases, with 24 bases between them.

Of note for this clonotype: Its ends do not fully match the called genes, so a read error is possible. This chain joins TRBV11-1 and TRBJ1-5, with D uncertain. The CDR3 runs 13 residues. The germline gives CDR1 SGHAT, CDR2 FQDESV (reference sequence). The CDR3 region has the DNA TGTGCCCGCAGCTTAGGATCTGGTCAGCCCCAGCATTTT. It encodes CARSLGSGQPQHF.

This clonotype is judged large. The CDR3 nucleotides are TGCAGCGTCAACACTGAAGCTTTCTTT. It specifies CSVNTEAFF. J is TRBJ1-1 and V is TRBV29-1; no firm D call. V was cut by 6 bases and J by 2 bases, with 1 base left in between. This CDR3 contains 9 residues. Germline assignment: CDR1 SQVTM and CDR2 ANQGSEA.